This TCR beta chain was sequenced during a study of human versus mouse CDR3 diversity and MHC coevolution. Clones were sequenced by immunoSEQ multiplex PCR, and TCRdb holds only the in-frame ones, with some missing. The profile covers over 60,000 clones, with approximately 90% appearing a single time and around 0.15% taken by the ten largest. In germline, CDR1 is SGHRS, CDR2 YFSETQ. With 3 bases removed from V and 2 bases from J, the gap between germline ends came to 6 bases. The CDR3 covers 12 residues. This receptor was identified in a person between 25 and 75 years old in good health. Sequencing used naive CD4+ T cells from blood. The subset here: CD45RO-negative CD62L-positive naive CD4 T cells. This chain uses TRBV5-1 with TRBJ2-7, with TRBD2 as a possible D gene (6 bases). The chain's CDR3 is CASSSGAYEQYF. The CDR3 bases are TGCGCCAGCAGCTCGGGGGCCTACGAGCAGTACTTC.